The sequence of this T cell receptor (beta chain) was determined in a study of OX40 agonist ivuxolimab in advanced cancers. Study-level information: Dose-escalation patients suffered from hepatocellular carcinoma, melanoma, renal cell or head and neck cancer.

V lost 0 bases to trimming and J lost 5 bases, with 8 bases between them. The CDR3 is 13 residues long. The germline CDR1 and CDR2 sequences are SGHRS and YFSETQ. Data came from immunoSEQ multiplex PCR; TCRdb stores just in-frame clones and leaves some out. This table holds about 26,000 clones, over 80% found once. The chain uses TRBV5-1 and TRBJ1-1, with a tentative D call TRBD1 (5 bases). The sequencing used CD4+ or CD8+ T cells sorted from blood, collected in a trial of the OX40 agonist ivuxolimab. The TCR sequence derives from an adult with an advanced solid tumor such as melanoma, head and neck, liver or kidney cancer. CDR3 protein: CASSLGGGTEAFF. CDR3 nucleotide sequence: TGCGCCAGCAGCTTGGGGGGCGGGACTGAAGCTTTCTTT. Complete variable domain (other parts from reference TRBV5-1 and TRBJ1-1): KAGVTQTPRYLIKTRGQQVTLSCSPISGHRSVSWYQQTPGQGLQFLFEYFSETQRNKGNFPGRFSGRQFSNSRSEMNVSTLELGDSALYLCASSLGGGTEAFFGQGTRLTVV.